This TCR beta chain emerged from a study of CD8 T cells in ankylosing spondylitis. Whole-study findings and limits: Some of the motif variants had earlier been found in reactive arthritis patients' fluid and blood. A TCR beta motif of several highly homologous variants seemed to mark ankylosing spondylitis blood.

MiXCR, applied by TCRdb to the 5' RACE reads, yields one record per CDR3 protein. The sample lists fewer than 550,000 distinct CDR3 sequences; roughly 5.3% were seen once. This clonotype was detected many times. Antigen specificity is unknown. The CDR3 is made up of 14 amino acids. Trimming removed 4 bases at V and 6 bases at J, with 13 bases between. From germline, CDR1 is LGHNA and CDR2 YSLEER. Sequencing was carried out using blood, either unsorted or a sorted T cell fraction (not recorded which). The TCR was taken from a male donor with ankylosing spondylitis. The chain links TRBV4-3 to TRBJ2-1; D is possibly TRBD1 or TRBD2 (6 bases each). The CDR3 spells CASSRWTGANEQFF. DNA of the CDR3: TGCGCCAGCAGCCGGTGGACGGGGGCCAATGAGCAGTTCTTC.